This T cell receptor beta chain was observed in a study of regulatory T cells in long-lasting Graves disease. Study in general: Over 5 years on antithyroid drugs plus positive TSH receptor antibodies marked Graves' disease as persistent. The study, taken as a whole, reports: With approximately 2,500 shared public clonotypes, persistent patients exceeded new patients, who shared about a thousand.

According to the study, TCR beta libraries were built with iRepertoire HTBI primers and CDR3-region Arm-PCR. Via MiXCR, TCRdb re-called the multiplex PCR reads, giving one row per CDR3 protein. The sample lists around 450,000 distinct CDR3 sequences, 20% to 25% occurring once. As to time point: persistent/refractory GD, antithyroid drugs over 5 years with positive TRAb. PBMC-extracted RNA yielded the TCR library. From each patient, about 8.5 milliliters of peripheral blood was drawn and collected into an EDTA anticoagulant tube. As regards this clonotype: The target antigen is unknown.

CDR3 length: 12 amino acids. With V trimmed by 7 bases and J by 6 bases, 7 bases remained unmatched. Germline V gene sequence: CDR1 SQVTM, CDR2 ANQGSEA. This chain connects TRBV29-1 to TRBJ2-7; 9 positions match TRBD1. The clonotype originates from a female donor with Graves disease. The specimen was peripheral blood mononuclear cells (PBMCs), collected when the disease was refractory, from a patient treated with antithyroid drugs. Here the CDR3 reads CSATGQGGEQYF. The CDR3 DNA sequence: TGCAGCGCGACGGGACAGGGCGGCGAGCAGTACTTC.